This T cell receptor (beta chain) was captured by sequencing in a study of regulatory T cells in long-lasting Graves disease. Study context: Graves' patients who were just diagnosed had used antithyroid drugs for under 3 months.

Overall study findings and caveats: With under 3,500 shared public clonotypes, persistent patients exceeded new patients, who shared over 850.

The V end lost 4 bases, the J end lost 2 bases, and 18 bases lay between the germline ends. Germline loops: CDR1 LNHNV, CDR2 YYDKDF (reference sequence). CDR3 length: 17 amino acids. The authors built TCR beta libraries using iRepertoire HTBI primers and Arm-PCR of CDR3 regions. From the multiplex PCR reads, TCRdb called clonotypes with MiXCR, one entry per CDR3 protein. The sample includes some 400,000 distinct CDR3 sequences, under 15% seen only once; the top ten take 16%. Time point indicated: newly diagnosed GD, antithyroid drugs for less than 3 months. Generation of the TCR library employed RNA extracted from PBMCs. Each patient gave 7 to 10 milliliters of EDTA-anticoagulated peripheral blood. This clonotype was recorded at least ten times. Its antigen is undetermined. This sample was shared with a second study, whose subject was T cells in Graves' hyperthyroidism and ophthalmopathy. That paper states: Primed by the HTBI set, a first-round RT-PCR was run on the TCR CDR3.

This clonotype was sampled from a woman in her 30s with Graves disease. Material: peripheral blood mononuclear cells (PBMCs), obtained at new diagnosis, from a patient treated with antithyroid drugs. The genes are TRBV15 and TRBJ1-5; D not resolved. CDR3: CATSTPRASGRNQPQHF. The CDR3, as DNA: TGTGCCACCAGCACCCCTCGGGCTAGCGGGCGCAATCAGCCCCAGCATTTT.